The 6 T cell receptor beta chains in this list originate from one sample, sequenced in a study of blood T cells in healthy people across ages. For the second PCR, which ran for about 7 to 11 cycles, a sample-barcoded 5' primer and a J-beta primer mix were used. TCRdb re-derived calls from the 5' RACE reads in MiXCR, one entry per CDR3 protein. Of 850,000 to 1,300,000 distinct CDR3 sequences in the sample, 40% to 45% were seen once. The sequencing sample was made of blood. Receptor source: a woman aged 60-75 years in good health.

This clonotype was observed a handful of times. The rearrangement joins TRBV15 to TRBJ2-4, with D perhaps assigned TRBD1 or TRBD2 (5 bases each). CDR3 size: 11 residues. From germline, CDR1 is LNHNV and CDR2 YYDKDF (reference sequence). V was pared by 5 bases and J by 14 bases, with 13 bases between. The CDR3, as DNA: TGTGCCACCAGCCTAGAGGGGATTAAGTACTTC. Its protein product is CATSLEGIKYF.

In nucleotides, the CDR3 is TGTGCCAGCAGTACCCGACAGGGGGCCGCTGAAAAACTGTTTTTT. Translating gives CASSTRQGAAEKLFF. The chain couples TRBV12-3 or TRBV12-4 to TRBJ1-4; 10 bases are a match to TRBD1. V lost 5 bases and J lost 7; bases outside the gene matches: 7. CDR3 length: 15 amino acids.

The chain couples TRBV4-2 to TRBJ2-5; 8 bases align to TRBD2. CDR1 and CDR2 from the germline V gene are LGHNA and YNFKEQ. This CDR3 is built from 13 residues. V shed 0 bases, J shed 11 bases, and the junction held 5 bases outside the gene matches. CDR3 sequence reads: CASSQDWVAGQYF. The CDR3 region has the DNA TGTGCCAGCAGCCAAGATTGGGTAGCGGGACAGTACTTC.

The chain links TRBV27 to TRBJ2-7; tentatively, D is TRBD2 (6 bases). Germline V gene data show CDR1 as MNHEY and CDR2 as SMNVEV (reference sequence). Trimming took 4 bases from V and 4 from J, leaving 29 bases between them. CDR3 size: 19 residues. The CDR3 region is CASSSYPPRGGIGDYEQYF. The CDR3 DNA reads TGTGCCAGCAGTTCCTATCCCCCGCGGGGTGGGATAGGAGATTACGAGCAGTACTTC.

This rearrangement joins TRBV5-6 to TRBJ2-3; 13 bases map to TRBD2. Germline assignment: CDR1 SGHDT and CDR2 YYEEEE. The CDR3 is 18 residues long. J was trimmed by 4 bases and V by 3 bases; bases with no gene match: 11. The CDR3 sequence is CASSSPSGLAGDPDTQYF. CDR3 DNA: TGTGCCAGCAGCTCCCCCAGCGGACTAGCGGGAGACCCAGATACGCAGTATTTT.

The V call is TRBV20-1, the J call TRBJ2-7, with 8 nucleotides matching TRBD2. The germline V gene encodes CDR1 DFQATT and CDR2 SNEGSKA (reference sequence). The trim removed 3 bases at V and 7 bases at J, leaving 14 bases unmatched. This CDR3 has 15 residues. CDR3 residues: CSASRPAGDDEEQYF. The CDR3 nucleotides read TGCAGTGCTAGTAGGCCAGCGGGAGATGACGAGGAGCAGTACTTC.